Following are 29 T cell receptor beta chains from one sample sequenced in a study of OX40 agonist ivuxolimab in advanced cancers. Only in-frame clones appear in the TCRdb table, and some are missing; sequencing was by immunoSEQ multiplex PCR. The sample includes more than 75,000 clones, more than 85% of them seen just once. The starting material was CD4+ or CD8+ T cells sorted from blood, obtained in a trial of the OX40 agonist ivuxolimab. These receptors all stem from an adult with an advanced solid tumor such as melanoma, head and neck, liver or kidney cancer.

This chain links TRBV4-1 with TRBJ1-1, with no clear D. Per germline, CDR1 MGHRA and CDR2 YSYEKL. Trimming stripped 1 base from V and 1 base from J, with 10 bases between. The CDR3 totals 15 residues. The CDR3 spells CASSQGELKNTEAFF. CDR3 coding DNA: TGCGCCAGCAGCCAAGGGGAGCTCAAGAACACTGAAGCTTTCTTT.

The rearrangement joins TRBV12-2 to TRBJ1-1. TRBV12-2 is a documented pseudogene. This CDR3 region has 14 residues. CDR3 sequence: CASRLGILMVEAFF. In DNA, the CDR3 is TGTGCAAGTCGCTTAGGAATTTTGATGGTTGAAGCTTTCTTT.

The rearrangement links TRBV19 to TRBJ2-5; unclear D gene. V was pared by 8 bases and J by 1 base, with 11 bases between. Germline assignment: CDR1 LNHDA and CDR2 SQIVND (reference sequence). The CDR3 runs 13 residues. The CDR3 DNA is TGTGCCAGTGGAAGGGCTTCCCAAGAGACCCAGTACTTC. Protein product: CASGRASQETQYF.

The chain combines TRBV6-1 with TRBJ1-6; maybe TRBD1 (5 bases). CDR1 and CDR2 (germline): MNHNS, SASEGT. The CDR3 length is 14 residues. The V gene lost 0 bases and the J gene lost 9 bases, with 9 bases spanning the gap. CDR3 amino acids: CASSEAGQSSPLHF. The CDR3, as DNA: TGTGCCAGCAGTGAAGCCGGACAATCTTCACCCCTCCACTTT.

The chain uses TRBV4-3 and TRBJ2-2; 8 bases are shared with TRBD1. Trimming removed 2 bases from V and 2 bases from J; junction bases left unmatched: 1. Germline CDR1 reads LGHNA; CDR2 reads YSLEER. The CDR3 length is 15 residues. This CDR3 is CASSQTGGNTGELFF. CDR3 nucleotides: TGCGCCAGCAGCCAAACAGGGGGAAACACCGGGGAGCTGTTTTTT.

This chain uses TRBV10-1 with TRBJ2-7, with TRBD2 identical over 8 bases. The CDR3 extends over 14 amino acids. Germline assignment: CDR1 WNHNN and CDR2 SYGVQD (reference sequence). Germline trimming cut 3 bases from V and 2 bases from J; bases unmatched to any gene: 3. The CDR3, as DNA: TGCGCCAGCAGTGACAGGACTAGCCCCTACGAGCAGTACTTC. This gives the protein CASSDRTSPYEQYF.

This chain links TRBV13 with TRBJ2-3; no clear D. Trimming left V 3 bases short and J 6 bases short, with 4 bases between. This CDR3 has 11 residues. CDR1 PRHDT and CDR2 FYEKMQ come from the germline V gene (reference sequence). The CDR3 sequence is CASSLSDTQYF. The CDR3 coding sequence is TGTGCCAGCAGCTTGTCGGATACGCAGTATTTT.

This chain joins TRBV6-1 and TRBJ1-1, with D perhaps matching TRBD1 (6 bases). Per germline, CDR1 MNHNS and CDR2 SASEGT. CDR3 length: 14 amino acids. Trimming cost V 5 bases and J 1 base, with 11 bases left between them. CDR3 amino acids: CASSKQGANTEAFF. The CDR3 DNA reads TGTGCCAGCAGTAAACAGGGCGCGAACACTGAAGCTTTCTTT.

In this sample, this clone turned up a few times. This chain joins TRBV28 and TRBJ1-5; no clear D. Germline V gives CDR1 MDHEN, CDR2 SYDVKM. This CDR3 comprises 12 residues. Trimming pared 5 bases from V and 7 bases from J, leaving 9 bases between. The CDR3 spells CASSPTGQPQHF. DNA for the CDR3: TGTGCCAGCAGTCCGACGGGGCAGCCCCAGCATTTT. Full variable domain (rest looked up from reference TRBV28 and TRBJ1-5): DVKVTQSSRYLVKRTGEKVFLECVQDMDHENMFWYRQDPGLGLRLIYFSYDVKMKEKGDIPEGYSVSREKKERFSLILESASTNQTSMYLCASSPTGQPQHFGDGTRLSIL.

The chain joins TRBV6-6 to TRBJ1-2; possibly TRBD1 for D (5 bases). Germline lookup yields CDR1 MNHNY and CDR2 SVGAGI (reference sequence). Trimming removed 0 bases from V and 11 bases from J, with 13 bases in between. The CDR3 loop spans 13 amino acids. The CDR3 sequence is CASSYSKSGGYTF. Here the CDR3 DNA reads TGTGCCAGCAGTTACTCGAAGTCCGGGGGGTACACCTTC.

The chain is built from TRBV7-8 and TRBJ2-5; D is ambiguous. The DNA matches TRBJ2-7 better at its end, which makes the J call doubtful. This CDR3 has 14 amino acids. Germline CDR1 reads SGHVS; CDR2 reads FQNEAQ. CDR3 nucleotides: TGTGCCAGCAGCCCCGTCCTGAGCTCCTACGAGCAGTACTTC. Translation: CASSPVLSSYEQYF.

Here the CDR3 reads CASSLGAAGGGYTGELFF. CDR3 coding DNA: TGTGCCAGCAGCTTAGGCGCGGCAGGGGGCGGTTACACCGGGGAGCTGTTTTTT. The genes are TRBV7-8 and TRBJ2-2; 8 bases are a match to TRBD1. V was pared by 1 base and J by 3 bases, with 10 bases of the junction left unmatched. The CDR3 has 18 residues. The germline V gene encodes CDR1 SGHVS and CDR2 FQNEAQ.

V is TRBV7-9 and J is TRBJ2-1, with TRBD1 as a possible D gene (6 bases). CDR3 length equals 13 residues. Germline V lookup: CDR1 SEHNR, CDR2 FQNEAQ (reference sequence). V dropped 5 bases and J dropped 6 bases, with 11 bases sitting between them. CDR3 DNA sequence: TGTGCCAGCAGCCGTACAGGGATCAATGAGCAGTTCTTC. Protein product: CASSRTGINEQFF.

The V call is TRBV19, the J call TRBJ1-2; TRBD1 agrees at 9 bases. The length of the CDR3 is 13 residues. Germline CDR1 and CDR2: LNHDA and SQIVND (reference sequence). The trim removed 11 bases at V and 4 bases at J, leaving 8 bases unmatched. The CDR3 DNA sequence: TGTGCCGTAAGGTGGGACAGGGCCTATGGCTACACCTTC. Protein product: CAVRWDRAYGYTF.

This clone was recorded once. J is TRBJ1-4 and V is TRBV7-9; TRBD1 aligns across 7 bases. The CDR3 runs to 14 residues. The germline CDR1 and CDR2 sequences are SEHNR and FQNEAQ (reference sequence). J was trimmed by 6 bases and V by 5 bases; bases with no gene match: 6. CDR3 nucleotide sequence: TGTGCCAGCAGCAAGGGGGCCGTGGATGAAAAACTGTTTTTT. It yields the protein CASSKGAVDEKLFF.

V gene TRBV11-1 combines with J gene TRBJ1-1; D is unclear. V dropped 3 bases and J dropped 0 bases, with 8 bases sitting between them. This CDR3 region has 14 residues. The germline gives CDR1 SGHAT, CDR2 FQDESV (reference sequence). This chain's CDR3 is CASSLGSMNTEAFF. Written as DNA, the CDR3 is TGTGCCAGCAGCTTGGGATCCATGAACACTGAAGCTTTCTTT.

This clone was counted between two and nine times. The V gene is TRBV29-1, the J gene TRBJ2-1, with 10 bases aligning to TRBD2. From germline, CDR1 is SQVTM and CDR2 ANQGSEA. The CDR3 has 18 amino acids. V lost 0 bases, J lost 8 bases, and 16 bases stayed unmatched. The CDR3 DNA is TGCAGCGTTGAAGATACAGGGATTTGGTCTAGCGGGAGCGATGAGCAGTTCTTC. Translating it yields CSVEDTGIWSSGSDEQFF.

The rearrangement uses TRBV19 and TRBJ2-7; 8 bases align to TRBD2. This CDR3 has 15 residues. V gave up 0 bases and J gave up 5 bases; unmatched junction bases: 6. Germline lookup yields CDR1 LNHDA and CDR2 SQIVND (reference sequence). CDR3: CASSIEVAGTNEQYF. In nucleotides, the CDR3 is TGTGCCAGTAGTATAGAAGTAGCGGGAACGAACGAGCAGTACTTC.

The chain links TRBV6-5 to TRBJ2-4; D not resolved. The germline V and J ends were trimmed by 6 bases and 3 bases, with 3 bases remaining between them. CDR3 length: 11 residues. CDR1 is MNHEY and CDR2 is SVGAGI in the germline V gene. The CDR3 nucleotides are TGTGCCAGCAGCCACAAAAACATTCAGTACTTC. Translated, it gives CASSHKNIQYF.

The chain has TRBV6-1 and TRBJ2-1, with TRBD2 matching 10 bases. Germline-derived CDR1 and CDR2 are MNHNS and SASEGT. The CDR3 length is 13 residues. Germline trimming cut 8 bases from V and 6 bases from J; bases unmatched to any gene: 4. The chain's CDR3 is CASGTSDSNEQFF. In nucleotides, the CDR3 is TGTGCCAGCGGGACTAGCGATTCCAATGAGCAGTTCTTC.

As regards this clone: The sample carries other DNA sequences with the same CDR3. CDR3 nucleotides: TGTGCCTGGAGTGTCGGCAGCGGGACTGAAGCTTTCTTT. As protein: CAWSVGSGTEAFF. The chain employs TRBV30 and TRBJ1-1; no reliable D call. The CDR3 runs to 13 residues. Trimming took off 0 bases at V and 5 bases at J, with 10 bases between the two ends. The germline V gene has CDR1 GTSNPN and CDR2 SVGIG (reference sequence).

The CDR3 DNA follows: TGTGCCAGCAGCCCTGGGCCAGAGGGAGTGCAGCCCCAGCATTTT. Its translation is CASSPGPEGVQPQHF. The chain has TRBV5-5 and TRBJ1-5; D ambiguous. The germline V gene encodes CDR1 SGHKS and CDR2 YYEKEE (reference sequence). Deletions cut 4 bases from V and 7 bases from J, with 18 bases between. The CDR3 loop spans 15 amino acids.

The J gene is TRBJ1-3, the V gene TRBV14; D uncertain. CDR3 length: 14 amino acids. Trimming stripped 1 base from V and 2 bases from J, with 6 bases between. Germline CDR1 is SGHDN and CDR2 is FVKESK. The CDR3 nucleotides read TGTGCCAGCAGCCAAGCGTCTACTGGAAACACCATATATTTT. Amino acid sequence: CASSQASTGNTIYF.

This sequence joins TRBV10-3 and TRBJ2-3; 8 bases map to TRBD2. The CDR3 loop spans 16 amino acids. Germline CDR1 is ENHRY and CDR2 is SYGVKD. After removal of 0 bases from V and 3 bases from J, the junction contained 5 bases not matched to a gene. CDR3 nucleotides: TGTGCCATCAGTGAGTCTCGGGGCGGGGGGACAGATACGCAGTATTTT. It specifies CAISESRGGGTDTQYF.

V and J are TRBV10-3 and TRBJ2-1; maybe TRBD2 (6 bases). The germline CDR1 and CDR2 sequences are ENHRY and SYGVKD. The CDR3 sequence is 15 residues long. Trimming took 3 bases from V and 5 from J, leaving 14 bases between them. The CDR3, as DNA: TGTGCCATCAGTGATGGGCCGGGGGTCAACAATGAGCAGTTCTTC. It yields the protein CAISDGPGVNNEQFF.

The chain carries TRBV19 and TRBJ2-2, with D perhaps assigned TRBD1 or TRBD2 (5 bases each). The CDR3 totals 15 residues. V was trimmed by 5 bases and J by 1 base, leaving 11 bases between them. Per germline, CDR1 LNHDA and CDR2 SQIVND (reference sequence). CDR3 sequence: CASSPRGRNTGELFF. The CDR3 DNA is TGTGCCAGTAGTCCCCGGGGCAGGAACACCGGGGAGCTGTTTTTT.

This clone was seen once. This sequence joins TRBV5-6 and TRBJ1-5; D is possibly TRBD1 (5 bases). CDR3 size: 13 residues. Germline-derived CDR1 and CDR2 are SGHDT and YYEEEE. V was shortened by 1 base and J by 9 bases, with 11 bases between the two germline ends. The CDR3 DNA sequence: TGTGCCAGCAGCTTGCGGCAGGGCGGGCCCCAGCATTTT. This translates into CASSLRQGGPQHF.

V is TRBV5-1 and J is TRBJ2-2; the D is unclear. Germline CDR1 is SGHRS and CDR2 is YFSETQ. The CDR3 runs 13 residues. The V end lost 5 bases, the J end lost 4 bases, and 9 bases lay between the germline ends. The CDR3 protein is CASSVSVTGELFF. In DNA form, the CDR3 reads TGCGCCAGCAGTGTATCGGTCACCGGGGAGCTGTTTTTT.

The chain recombines TRBV7-2 with TRBJ1-5; 10 nucleotides line up with TRBD1. Germline CDR1 is SGHTA and CDR2 is FQGNSA. The CDR3 runs 15 residues. V shed 2 bases, J shed 4 bases, and the junction held 2 bases outside the gene matches. CDR3 sequence: CASSLMGQGNQPQHF. The CDR3 nucleotides are TGTGCCAGCAGCTTAATGGGACAGGGGAATCAGCCCCAGCATTTT.